The present T cell receptor beta chain was sequenced within a study of shared clonotypes between healthy human individuals. Donors were healthy HIV-negative adults without recent acute infections or vaccinations. A CD45RA-negative memory subset and a CD45RA+ naive subset were separated from the CD4+ cells. The assay was immunoSEQ multiplex PCR, and TCRdb's table has in-frame clones only and misses some. Here the sample spans more than 850,000 clones, around 78% being singletons. CDR1 and CDR2 (germline): ENHRY, SYGVKD. This CDR3 spans 12 amino acids. V lost 4 bases to trimming and J lost 13 bases; unmatched junction nucleotides: 9.

The sample taken for sequencing was memory CD4+ T cells from PBMCs. Subset meaning: CD45RA-negative fraction. This sequence joins TRBV10-3 and TRBJ2-7, with TRBD2 matching 8 bases. The clonotype was recovered from a man between 18 and 29 years old in good health. Some clones in this sample may be carry-over from other donors' samples. The CDR3 protein is CAISGPGREAYF. The CDR3 DNA is TGTGCCATCAGTGGGCCCGGGAGGGAGGCATACTTC.